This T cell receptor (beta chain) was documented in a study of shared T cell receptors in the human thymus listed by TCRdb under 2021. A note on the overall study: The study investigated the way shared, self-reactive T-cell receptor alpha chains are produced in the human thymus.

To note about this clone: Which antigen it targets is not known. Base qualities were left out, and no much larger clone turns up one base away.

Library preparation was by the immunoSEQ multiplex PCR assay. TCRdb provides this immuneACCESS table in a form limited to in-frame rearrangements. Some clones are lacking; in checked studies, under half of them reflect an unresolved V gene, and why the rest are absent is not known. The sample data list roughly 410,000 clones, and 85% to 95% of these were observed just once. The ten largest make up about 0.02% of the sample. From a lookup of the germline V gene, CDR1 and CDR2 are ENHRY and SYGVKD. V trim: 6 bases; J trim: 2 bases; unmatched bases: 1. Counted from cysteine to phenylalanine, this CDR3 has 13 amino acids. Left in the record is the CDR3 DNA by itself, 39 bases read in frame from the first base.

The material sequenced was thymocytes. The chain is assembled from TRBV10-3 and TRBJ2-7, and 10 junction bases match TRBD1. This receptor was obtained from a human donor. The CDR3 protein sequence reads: CAIRGQGPYEQYF. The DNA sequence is TGTGCCATCAGGGGACAGGGGCCCTACGAGCAGTACTTC.